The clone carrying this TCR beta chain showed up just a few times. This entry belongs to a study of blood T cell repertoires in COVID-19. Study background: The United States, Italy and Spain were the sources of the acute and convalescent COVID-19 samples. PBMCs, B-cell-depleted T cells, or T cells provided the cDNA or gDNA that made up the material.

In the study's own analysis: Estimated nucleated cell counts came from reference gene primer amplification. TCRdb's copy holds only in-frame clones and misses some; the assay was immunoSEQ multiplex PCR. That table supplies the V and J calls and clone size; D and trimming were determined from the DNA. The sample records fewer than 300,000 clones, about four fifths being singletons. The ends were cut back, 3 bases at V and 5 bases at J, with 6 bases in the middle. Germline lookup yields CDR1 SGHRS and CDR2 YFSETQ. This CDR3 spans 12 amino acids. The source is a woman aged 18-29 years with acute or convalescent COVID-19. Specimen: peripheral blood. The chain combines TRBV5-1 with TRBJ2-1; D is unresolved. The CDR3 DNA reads TGCGCCAGCAGCTCGGGTCACAATGAGCAGTTCTTC. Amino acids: CASSSGHNEQFF.